This T cell receptor (beta chain) was sequenced for a study of regulatory and conventional T cells in RAG deficiency. Libraries were prepared by immunoSEQ multiplex PCR; TCRdb keeps only in-frame clonotypes and omits some of them. This sample has 32,000 or so clones; approximately 89% occur once, and the top ten carry around 15%. This CDR3 spans 15 amino acids. Trimming removed 2 bases from V and 11 bases from J, with 21 bases in between. CDR1 is MGHRA and CDR2 is YSYEKL in the germline V gene. These same records also appear under a second study, on regulatory T cells. Turning to that study: The PCR used 52 TRBV and 13 TRBJ primers. Patient repertoires had restricted TRB V-J pairs and skewed V and J usage, most in Tregs.

This sequence joins TRBV4-1 and TRBJ1-1, with D possibly TRBD1 on 5 matching bases. The sequenced sample consisted of CD8+ T cells sorted from blood. This clonotype was sampled from a human donor in good health. CDR3: CASSQKLGDSQWAFF. The CDR3 DNA sequence: TGCGCCAGCAGCCAAAAATTGGGGGATTCCCAGTGGGCTTTCTTT.